The next 9 T cell receptor beta chains were all read from a single sample in a study of blood T cell repertoires in COVID-19. Sequencing was performed with immunoSEQ multiplex PCR; in TCRdb, only in-frame clones are kept and a portion is missing. The data hold over 120,000 clones, with 75% to 90% observed a single time. Sequencing input: peripheral blood. Source of these receptors: a man aged 55 to 70 with active or convalescent COVID-19.

The rearrangement uses TRBV28 and TRBJ2-7, with 9 positions matching TRBD1. J lost 6 bases, V lost 7 bases, and 7 bases had no gene match. This CDR3 spans 13 amino acids. CDR1 is MDHEN, CDR2 SYDVKM, per germline. The CDR3 reads CASTSGQGGEQYF. The CDR3 region has the DNA TGTGCCAGCACCTCGGGACAGGGAGGCGAGCAGTACTTC.

The V call is TRBV19, the J call TRBJ1-5; D is unclear. Germline CDR1 and CDR2: LNHDA and SQIVND (reference sequence). Between the trimmed V and J ends, which lost 9 bases and 4 bases, there was a span of 16 bases. The CDR3 is made up of 14 amino acids. CDR3 protein: CARGGRLPNQPQHF. DNA for the CDR3: TGTGCCAGGGGAGGGCGGCTACCAAATCAGCCCCAGCATTTT.

This chain links TRBV5-1 with TRBJ2-7; 7 nucleotides align to TRBD1. CDR3 length: 16 residues. The germline CDR1 and CDR2 sequences are SGHRS and YFSETQ. With V trimmed by 2 bases and J by 6 bases, 14 bases remained unmatched. The CDR3 is CASSFMESNRGSEQYF. Written as DNA, the CDR3 is TGCGCCAGCAGCTTCATGGAGAGCAACAGGGGATCCGAGCAGTACTTC.

The rearrangement joins TRBV3-1 (or the pseudogene TRBV3-2) to TRBJ2-1; 11 positions agree with TRBD2. The CDR3 extends over 19 amino acids. Per germline, CDR1 LGHDT and CDR2 YNNKEL (reference sequence). V shed 2 bases, J shed 8 bases, and the junction held 17 bases outside the gene matches. Here the CDR3 DNA reads TGTGCCAGCAGCCAATCTCGAGTAGCGGGGGGGCGGGTGGCACATGAGCAGTTCTTC. Translating it yields CASSQSRVAGGRVAHEQFF.

This chain joins TRBV5-6 and TRBJ2-5; 13 bases match TRBD2. V was pared by 4 bases and J by 2 bases, with 2 bases of the junction left unmatched. The CDR3 has 15 residues. Germline lookup yields CDR1 SGHDT and CDR2 YYEEEE. In DNA, the CDR3 is TGTGCCAGCAGCGGACTAGCGGGAGAGCAAGAGACCCAGTACTTC. Its translation is CASSGLAGEQETQYF.

The rearrangement uses TRBV30 and TRBJ2-7, with 7 bases that match TRBD1. V lost 3 bases and J lost 7; bases outside the gene matches: 9. Germline V gives CDR1 GTSNPN, CDR2 SVGIG (reference sequence). The CDR3 sequence is 13 residues long. The CDR3: CAWSERTGQEQYF. In DNA form, the CDR3 reads TGTGCCTGGAGCGAACGGACAGGCCAGGAGCAGTACTTC.

The J gene is TRBJ2-1, the V gene TRBV28; 7 nucleotides align to TRBD1. The CDR3 runs 16 residues. Germline values: CDR1 MDHEN, CDR2 SYDVKM. The V segment lost 5 bases and the J segment 0 bases; nucleotides outside the gene matches: 7. The CDR3 spells CASSPTGDRSYNEQFF. DNA of the CDR3: TGTGCCAGCAGTCCCACAGGGGACCGCTCCTACAATGAGCAGTTCTTC.

CDR3 sequence: CATSSPTSTGELFF. The CDR3 nucleotides read TGTGCCACCAGCTCCCCAACAAGCACCGGGGAGCTGTTTTTT. The rearrangement joins TRBV15 to TRBJ2-2; no firm D call. Trimming stripped 5 bases from V and 4 bases from J, with 11 bases between. The CDR3 is made up of 14 amino acids. Germline CDR1 reads LNHNV; CDR2 reads YYDKDF (reference sequence).

This clone was recorded once. V usage is TRBV11-2 and J usage is TRBJ2-7; 9 bases agree with TRBD2. V gave up 1 base and J gave up 0 bases; unmatched junction bases: 4. From germline, CDR1 is SGHAT and CDR2 FQNNGV. CDR3 length: 16 residues. Here the CDR3 DNA reads TGTGCCAGCAGCTTAGGATCTAGCGGGACCTCCTACGAGCAGTACTTC. Protein: CASSLGSSGTSYEQYF.